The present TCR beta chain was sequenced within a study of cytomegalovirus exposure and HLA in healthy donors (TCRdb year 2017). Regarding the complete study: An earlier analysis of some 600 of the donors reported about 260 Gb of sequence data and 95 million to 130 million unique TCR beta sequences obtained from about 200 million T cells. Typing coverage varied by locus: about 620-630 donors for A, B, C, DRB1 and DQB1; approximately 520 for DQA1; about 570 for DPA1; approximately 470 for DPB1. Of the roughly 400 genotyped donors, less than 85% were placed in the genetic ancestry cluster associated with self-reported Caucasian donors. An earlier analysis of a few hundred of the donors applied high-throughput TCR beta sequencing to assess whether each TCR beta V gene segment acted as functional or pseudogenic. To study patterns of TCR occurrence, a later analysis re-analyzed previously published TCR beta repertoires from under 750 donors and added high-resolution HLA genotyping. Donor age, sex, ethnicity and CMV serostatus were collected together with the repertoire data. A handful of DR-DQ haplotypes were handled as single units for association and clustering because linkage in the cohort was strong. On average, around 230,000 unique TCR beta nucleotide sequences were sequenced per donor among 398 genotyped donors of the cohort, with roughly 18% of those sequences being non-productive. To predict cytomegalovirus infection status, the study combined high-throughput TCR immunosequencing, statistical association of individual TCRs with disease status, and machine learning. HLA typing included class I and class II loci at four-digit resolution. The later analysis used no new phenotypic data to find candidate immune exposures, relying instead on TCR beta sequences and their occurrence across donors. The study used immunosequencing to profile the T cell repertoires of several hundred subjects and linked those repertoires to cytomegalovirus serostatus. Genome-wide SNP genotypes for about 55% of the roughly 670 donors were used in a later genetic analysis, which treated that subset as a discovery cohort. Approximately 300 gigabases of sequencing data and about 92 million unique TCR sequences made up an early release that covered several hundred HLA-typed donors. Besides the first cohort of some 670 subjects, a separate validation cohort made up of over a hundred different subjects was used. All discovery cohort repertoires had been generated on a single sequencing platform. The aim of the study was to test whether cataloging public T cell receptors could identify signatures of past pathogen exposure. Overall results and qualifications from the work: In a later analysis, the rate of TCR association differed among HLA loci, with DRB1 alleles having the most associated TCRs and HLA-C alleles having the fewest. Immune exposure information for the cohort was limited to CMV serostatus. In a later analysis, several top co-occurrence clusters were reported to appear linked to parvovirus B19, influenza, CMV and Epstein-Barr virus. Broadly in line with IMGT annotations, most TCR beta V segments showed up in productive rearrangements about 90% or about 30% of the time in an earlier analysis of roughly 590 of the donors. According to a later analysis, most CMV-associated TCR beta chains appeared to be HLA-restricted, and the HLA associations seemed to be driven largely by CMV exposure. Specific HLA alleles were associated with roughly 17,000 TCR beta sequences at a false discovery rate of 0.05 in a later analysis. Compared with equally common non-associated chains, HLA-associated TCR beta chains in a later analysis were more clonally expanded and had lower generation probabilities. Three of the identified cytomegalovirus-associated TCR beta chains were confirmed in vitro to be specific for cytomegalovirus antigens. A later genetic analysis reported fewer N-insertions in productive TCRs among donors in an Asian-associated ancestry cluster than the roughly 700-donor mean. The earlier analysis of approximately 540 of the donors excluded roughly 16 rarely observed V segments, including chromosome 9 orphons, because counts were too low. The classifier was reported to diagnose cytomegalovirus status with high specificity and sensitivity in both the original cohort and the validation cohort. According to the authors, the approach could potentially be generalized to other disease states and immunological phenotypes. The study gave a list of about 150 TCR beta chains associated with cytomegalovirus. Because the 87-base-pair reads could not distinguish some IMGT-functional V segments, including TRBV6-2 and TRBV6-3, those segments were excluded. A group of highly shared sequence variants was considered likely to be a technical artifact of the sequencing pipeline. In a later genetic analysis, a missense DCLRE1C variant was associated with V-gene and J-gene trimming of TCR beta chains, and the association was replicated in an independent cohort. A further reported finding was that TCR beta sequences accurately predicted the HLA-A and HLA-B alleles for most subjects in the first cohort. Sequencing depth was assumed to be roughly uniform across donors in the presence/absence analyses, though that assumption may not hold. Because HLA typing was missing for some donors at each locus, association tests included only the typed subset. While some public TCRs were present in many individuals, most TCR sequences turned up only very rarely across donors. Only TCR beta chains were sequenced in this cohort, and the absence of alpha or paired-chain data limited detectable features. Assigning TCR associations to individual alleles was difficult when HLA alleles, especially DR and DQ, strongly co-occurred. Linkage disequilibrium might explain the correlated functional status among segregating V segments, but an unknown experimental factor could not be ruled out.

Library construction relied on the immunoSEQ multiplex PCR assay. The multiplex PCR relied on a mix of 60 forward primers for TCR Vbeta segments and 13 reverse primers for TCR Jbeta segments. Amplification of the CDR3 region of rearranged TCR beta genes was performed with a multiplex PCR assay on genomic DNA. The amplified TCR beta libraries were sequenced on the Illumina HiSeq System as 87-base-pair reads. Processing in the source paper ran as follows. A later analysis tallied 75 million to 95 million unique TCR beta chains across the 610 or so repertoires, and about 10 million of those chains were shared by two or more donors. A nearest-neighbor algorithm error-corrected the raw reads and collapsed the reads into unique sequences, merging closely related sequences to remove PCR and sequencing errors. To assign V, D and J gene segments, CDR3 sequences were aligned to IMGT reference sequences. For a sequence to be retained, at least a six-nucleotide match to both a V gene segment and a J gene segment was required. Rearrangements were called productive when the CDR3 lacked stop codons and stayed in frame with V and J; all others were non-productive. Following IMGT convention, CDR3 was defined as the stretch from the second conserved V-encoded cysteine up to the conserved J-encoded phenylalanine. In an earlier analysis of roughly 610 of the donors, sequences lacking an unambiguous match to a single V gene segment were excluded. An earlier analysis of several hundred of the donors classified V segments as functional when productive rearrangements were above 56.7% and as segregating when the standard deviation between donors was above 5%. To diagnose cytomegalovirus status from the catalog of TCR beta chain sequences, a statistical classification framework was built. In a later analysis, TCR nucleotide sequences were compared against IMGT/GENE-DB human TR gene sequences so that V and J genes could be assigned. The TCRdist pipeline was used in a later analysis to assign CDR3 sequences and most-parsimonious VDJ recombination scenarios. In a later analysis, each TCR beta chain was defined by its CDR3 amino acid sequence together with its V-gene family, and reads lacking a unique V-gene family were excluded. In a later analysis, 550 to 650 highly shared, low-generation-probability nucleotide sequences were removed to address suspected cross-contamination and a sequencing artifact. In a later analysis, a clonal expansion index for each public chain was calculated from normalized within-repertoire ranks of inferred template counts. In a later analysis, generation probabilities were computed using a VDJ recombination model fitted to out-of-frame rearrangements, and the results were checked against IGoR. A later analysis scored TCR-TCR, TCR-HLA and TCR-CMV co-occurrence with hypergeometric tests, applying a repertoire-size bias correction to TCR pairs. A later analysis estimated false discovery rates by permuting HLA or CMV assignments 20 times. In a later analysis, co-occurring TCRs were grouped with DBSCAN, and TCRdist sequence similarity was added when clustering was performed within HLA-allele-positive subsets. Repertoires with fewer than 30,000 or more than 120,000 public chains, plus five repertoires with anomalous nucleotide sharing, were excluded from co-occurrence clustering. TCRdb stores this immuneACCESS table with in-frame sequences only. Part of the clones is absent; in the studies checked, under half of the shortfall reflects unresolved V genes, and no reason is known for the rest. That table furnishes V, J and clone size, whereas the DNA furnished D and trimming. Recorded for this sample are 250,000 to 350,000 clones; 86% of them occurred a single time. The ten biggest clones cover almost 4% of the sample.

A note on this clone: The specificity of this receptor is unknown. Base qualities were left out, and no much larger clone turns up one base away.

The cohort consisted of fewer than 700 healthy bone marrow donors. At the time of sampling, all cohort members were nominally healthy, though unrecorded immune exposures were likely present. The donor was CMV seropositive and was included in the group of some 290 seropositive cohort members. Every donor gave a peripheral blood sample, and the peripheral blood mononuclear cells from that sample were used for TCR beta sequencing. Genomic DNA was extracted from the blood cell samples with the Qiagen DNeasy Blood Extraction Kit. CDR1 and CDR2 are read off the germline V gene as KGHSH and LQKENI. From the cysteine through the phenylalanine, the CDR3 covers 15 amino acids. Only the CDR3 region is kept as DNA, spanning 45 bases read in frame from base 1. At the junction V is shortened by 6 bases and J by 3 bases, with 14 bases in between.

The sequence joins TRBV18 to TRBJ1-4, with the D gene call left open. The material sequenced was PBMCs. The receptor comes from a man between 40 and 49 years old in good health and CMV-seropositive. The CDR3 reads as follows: CASSLRRDPNEKLFF. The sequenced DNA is TGTGCCAGCTCCCTTCGGAGAGACCCTAATGAAAAACTGTTTTTT. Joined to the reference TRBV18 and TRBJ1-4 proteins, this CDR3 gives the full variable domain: NAGVMQNPRHLVRRRGQEARLRCSPMKGHSHVYWYRQLPEEGLKFMVYLQKENIIDESGMPKERFSAEFPKEGPSILRIQQVVRGDSAAYFCASSLRRDPNEKLFFGSGTQLSVL.